This record covers a single T cell receptor beta chain. An amount of RNA that ranged from roughly 0.5 to 1 ug was reverse transcribed with random hexamers. TCRdb reprocessed the immunoSEQ multiplex PCR reads via MiXCR and lists one record per CDR3 protein. The repertoire has about 180,000 distinct CDR3 sequences, 85% to 95% of them found once; the top ten carry 0.09% to 0.095%. The sample comes from a study of CD8 T cells in Susac syndrome. CDR3 length: 13 amino acids. Germline V gene sequence: CDR1 ENHRY, CDR2 SYGVKD. Between the trimmed V and J ends, which lost 8 bases and 0 bases, there was a span of 11 bases. Multiple sclerosis controls were treatment-naive patients with stable or active relapsing-remitting disease.

The clonotype originates from a human donor with multiple sclerosis. Sequencing used CD4+ T cells from PBMCs. This chain joins TRBV10-3 and TRBJ2-7; D is unclear. The CDR3: CAIQSPNSYEQYF. The CDR3 nucleotides read TGTGCCATCCAGTCTCCCAACTCCTACGAGCAGTACTTC.